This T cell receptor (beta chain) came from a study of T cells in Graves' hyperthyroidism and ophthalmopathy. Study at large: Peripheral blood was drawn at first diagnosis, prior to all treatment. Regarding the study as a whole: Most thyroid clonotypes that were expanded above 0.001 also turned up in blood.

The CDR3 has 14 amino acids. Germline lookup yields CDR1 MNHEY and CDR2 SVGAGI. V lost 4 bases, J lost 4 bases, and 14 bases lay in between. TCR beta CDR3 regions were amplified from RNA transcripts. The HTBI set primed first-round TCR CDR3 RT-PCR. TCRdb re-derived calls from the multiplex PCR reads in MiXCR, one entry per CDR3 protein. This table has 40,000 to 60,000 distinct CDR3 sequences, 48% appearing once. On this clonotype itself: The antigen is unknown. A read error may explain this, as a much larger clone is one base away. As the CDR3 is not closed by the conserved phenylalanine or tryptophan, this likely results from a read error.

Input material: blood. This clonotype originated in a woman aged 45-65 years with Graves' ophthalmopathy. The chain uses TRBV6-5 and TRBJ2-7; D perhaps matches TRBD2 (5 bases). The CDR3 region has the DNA TGTGCCAGCAGTTCTGGACTTATCTATTACGAGCAGTACTCC. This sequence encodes CASSSGLIYYEQYS.